This TCR beta chain was recovered during a study of CD8 T cells in Susac syndrome. Background on the study: Active disease was present in roughly 6 of the sequenced Susac syndrome patients, and remission in eight. Study-wide results and limits: As the study acknowledged, the number of individuals who were part of its TCR sequencing and HLA analysis was relatively small. The greatest CD8+ clonal expansion in Susac occurred in TEMRA cells and in active patients.

Random hexamers were used to reverse transcribe roughly 0.5 to 1 ug of RNA. The TCR beta CDR3 was amplified by immunoSEQ multiplex PCR across 54 Vbeta, 13 Jbeta. Each CDR3 protein is one row after TCRdb ran MiXCR on the immunoSEQ multiplex PCR reads. The table shows about 100,000 distinct CDR3 sequences, with 95% occurring only once. The V end was cut by 4 bases, the J end by 6 bases, with 13 bases between. CDR1 LGHDT and CDR2 YNNKEL come from the germline V gene (reference sequence). The CDR3 length is 13 residues. Remarks on this clonotype: Its antigen is not identified.

Sequenced sample: CD8+ T cells from PBMCs. J is TRBJ2-7 and V is TRBV3-1; D possibly matches TRBD1 or TRBD2 (5 bases each). This sequence originates from a human donor with Susac syndrome. CDR3 protein: CASSRDLSGEQYF. The CDR3 region has the DNA TGTGCCAGCAGCCGGGACCTCTCGGGCGAGCAGTACTTC.